A selection of T cell receptor beta chains follows, all from one sample in a study of early T cells in non-severe SARS-CoV-2 infection. Via MiXCR, TCRdb re-called the 5' RACE reads, giving one row per CDR3 protein. This sample has approximately 60,000 distinct CDR3 sequences, with approximately 13% found just once. The sequencing sample was made of whole blood. These receptors were obtained from an adult who was a healthcare worker with PCR-confirmed SARS-CoV-2 infection or an uninfected control (not recorded which). CDR3s include the opening cysteine and the closing phenylalanine or tryptophan. D genes are given only for firm matches. A clone size is listed for some rows: how often the clone was seen (once, few, many), or a class if it is expanded.

J gene,V gene,clone size,D gene,CDR3 DNA,CDR3 protein
TRBJ2-7,TRBV4-3,-,-,TGCGCCAGCAGCCAAGAAACCGGGCCGAGCTCCTACGAGCAGTACTTC,CASSQETGPSSYEQYF
TRBJ1-2,TRBV30,-,-,TGTGCCTGGACCATGACCCTGGGGGTCGATGGCTACACCTTC,CAWTMTLGVDGYTF
TRBJ1-4,TRBV18,-,-,TGTGTCAGCTCACCACCAGTGGTTAATGAAAAACTGTTTTTT,CVSSPPVVNEKLFF
TRBJ2-7,TRBV4-2,many,-,TGTGCCAGCAGCCAAGATATAGGGTCCTACGAGCAGTACTTC,CASSQDIGSYEQYF
TRBJ2-7,TRBV3-1,-,-,TGTGCCAGCAGCCCAGCAGGTCACGAGCAGTACTTC,CASSPAGHEQYF
TRBJ1-1,TRBV7-2,-,-,TGTGCCAGCAGCCGTAACAGGGTCGGGTACTCTGAAGCTTTCTTT,CASSRNRVGYSEAFF
TRBJ1-5,TRBV7-8,-,TRBD1,TGTGCCAGCAGCTCAAATTCAGGGGGCCCCAGCCCCCAGCATTTT,CASSSNSGGPSPQHF
TRBJ2-3,TRBV9,many,-,TGTGCCAGCAGCGCCGGACAGCTCACAGATACGCAGTATTTT,CASSAGQLTDTQYF
TRBJ2-3,TRBV10-3,-,-,TGTGCCATCAGGGATAGCGTCGGGCCAGATACGCAGTATTTT,CAIRDSVGPDTQYF
TRBJ2-5,TRBV7-9,many,TRBD2,TGTGCCAGCAGCTTTATAAAGGCGGGGGGGCCTCAAGAGACCCAGTACTTC,CASSFIKAGGPQETQYF
TRBJ1-2,TRBV10-3,-,TRBD1,TGTGCCATCAGTACCGGGACAGGCCGAGCTAACTATGGCTACACCTTC,CAISTGTGRANYGYTF
TRBJ1-2,TRBV20-1,-,-,TGCAGTGCTAGAGACCCGGACGGGGAAGCTAACTATGGCTACACCTTC,CSARDPDGEANYGYTF
TRBJ2-3,TRBV6-1,-,-,TGTGCCAGCAACCAGGGACTCCTCACAGATACGCAGTATTTT,CASNQGLLTDTQYF
TRBJ1-1,TRBV10-1,many,-,TGCGCCAGCAGTGAGTCGCCCAACACTGAAGCTTTCTTT,CASSESPNTEAFF
TRBJ1-5,TRBV18,few,-,TGTGCCAGCTCATTGGACAGACACAATCAGCCCCAGCATTTT,CASSLDRHNQPQHF
TRBJ2-5,TRBV11-2,few,-,TGTGCCAGCAGCTTTGGGCGGACGGAGACCCAGTACTTC,CASSFGRTETQYF
TRBJ1-6,TRBV7-2,-,-,TGTGCCAGCAGCTTAAGGGGTGGCGGGGGCTCACCCCTCCACTTT,CASSLRGGGGSPLHF
TRBJ1-2,TRBV21-1,few,-,TGTGCCAGCAGCAAAGTCGCCGGGACGGAGCCTTTTGGCTACACCTTC,CASSKVAGTEPFGYTF
TRBJ2-1,TRBV7-9,few,-,TGTGCCAGCTCTTTGGGGGCTCCTTCCGTTGAGCAGTTCTTC,CASSLGAPSVEQFF
TRBJ2-7,TRBV7-9,once,-,TGTGCCAGCAGCGCGGGGACAGCCCGCTACGAGCAGTACTTC,CASSAGTARYEQYF
TRBJ2-7,TRBV19,-,TRBD1,TGTGCCAGTAGTGGGACAGTTCCCTACGAGCAGTACTTC,CASSGTVPYEQYF
TRBJ2-1,TRBV11-2,many,TRBD1,TGTGCCAGCAGCTGGGTGCTTGGGACAGCACCCAACAATGAGCAGTTCTTC,CASSWVLGTAPNNEQFF
TRBJ1-4,TRBV7-8,many,-,TGTGCCAGCAGCCCCAACCGGAGAACTAATGAAAAACTGTTTTTT,CASSPNRRTNEKLFF
TRBJ1-2,TRBV11-2,many,-,TGTGCCAGCAGCTCTGGGGGGACTAACTATGGCTACACCTTC,CASSSGGTNYGYTF
TRBJ1-1,TRBV12-3/TRBV12-4,-,TRBD1,TGTGCCAGCAGGACAGGGGGGTACTTGGCCGAAGCTTTCTTT,CASRTGGYLAEAFF
TRBJ2-7,TRBV20-1,-,-,TGCAGTGCCTCGACCAGTGGTTTATCAACTTACGAGCAGTACTTC,CSASTSGLSTYEQYF
TRBJ2-1,TRBV7-9,many,-,TGTGCCAGCAGCTTATGGGGGGGCCACGACAATGAGCAGTTCTTC,CASSLWGGHDNEQFF
TRBJ2-7,TRBV27,few,-,TGTGCCAGCAGTGTGGGTTTTAGGCAGTACTTC,CASSVGFRQYF
TRBJ1-2,TRBV6-5,few,-,TGTGCCAGCAGTTCCCGAAGTATGAGTCTGTTCTATGGCTACACCTTC,CASSSRSMSLFYGYTF
TRBJ2-1,TRBV5-6,-,-,TGTGCCAGCACCCACCAGGCTAGCTACAATGAGCAGTTCTTC,CASTHQASYNEQFF
TRBJ2-3,TRBV5-4,many,TRBD2,TGTGCCAGCAGCCTCCCTCGGGGGGGGAGCACAGATACGCAGTATTTT,CASSLPRGGSTDTQYF
TRBJ2-5,TRBV6-6,-,TRBD2,TGTGCCAGCAGTACCCACGGGGGGGAGACCCAGTACTTC,CASSTHGGETQYF
TRBJ1-2,TRBV19,many,-,TGTGCCAGTAGTATAGTCGTCCAGGACGGGGGCTACACCTTC,CASSIVVQDGGYTF
TRBJ1-5,TRBV11-2,few,-,TGTGCCAGCAGCTTAAGGGCTGAAAGGTCGAGGCAGCCCCAGCATTTT,CASSLRAERSRQPQHF
TRBJ1-2,TRBV25-1,many,-,TGTGCCAGCAGTGTGCAGGGGATTGGGTATGGCTACACCTTC,CASSVQGIGYGYTF
TRBJ2-1,TRBV14,many,-,TGTGCCAGCAGCCAAGATGGGGGCCGGGGTTCCTACAATGAGCAGTTCTTC,CASSQDGGRGSYNEQFF
TRBJ1-4,TRBV6-2/TRBV6-3,-,TRBD1,TGTGCCACCTACGGACAGGGTCGGATTGAAAAACTGTTTTTT,CATYGQGRIEKLFF
TRBJ2-1,TRBV7-9,few,TRBD2,TGTGCCAGCAGCTTATCTAGCGGCCACAATGAGCAGTTCTTC,CASSLSSGHNEQFF
TRBJ2-1,TRBV7-2,many,TRBD2,TGTGCCAGCAGCCTCAAGACTAGCGGGGGGTTCGATGAGCAGTTCTTC,CASSLKTSGGFDEQFF
TRBJ2-7,TRBV19,-,TRBD2,TGTGCCAGTAGTTTTACTAGCGGGGGGGCCTACGAGCAGTACTTC,CASSFTSGGAYEQYF
TRBJ2-5,TRBV5-1,many,-,TGCGCCAGCAGCTTGCAGGGGACTCGGGAGACCCAGTACTTC,CASSLQGTRETQYF
TRBJ2-7,TRBV5-1,-,TRBD2,TGCGCCAGCAGCTTGGATGGTAGCGGGGGGGCCTTCCACGAGCAGTACTTC,CASSLDGSGGAFHEQYF
TRBJ1-1,TRBV7-2,-,-,TGTGCCAGCAGCCCACCACCGACAGGTACTGAAGCTTTCTTT,CASSPPPTGTEAFF
TRBJ2-2,TRBV5-1,many,TRBD2,TGCGCCAGCAGCTTGAGGGGGACTAGCGGATACACCGGGGAGCTGTTTTTT,CASSLRGTSGYTGELFF
TRBJ1-1,TRBV3-1,-,-,TGTGCCAGCAGCCAACGACATGTCAATGAAGCTTTCTTT,CASSQRHVNEAFF
TRBJ2-4,TRBV4-2,few,-,TGTGCCAGCAGCCAAGGCCAAAGGGGGATAGCCAAAAACATTCAGTACTTC,CASSQGQRGIAKNIQYF
TRBJ2-1,TRBV27,many,-,TGTGCCAGCATGAGGGGGTTTGCCCACAATGAGCAGTTCTTC,CASMRGFAHNEQFF
TRBJ2-2,TRBV2,-,TRBD2,TGTGCCAGCTCATGGGACTACCGCCGGTTTGGGAGCACCGGGGAGCTGTTTTTT,CASSWDYRRFGSTGELFF